Following are 5 T cell receptor beta chains from one sample sequenced in a study of shared T cell receptors in the human thymus. Data came from immunoSEQ multiplex PCR; TCRdb stores just in-frame clones and leaves some out. The table records approximately 760,000 clones, 70% to 90% of them present only once. This same sample was also part of a study on human thymus T cells.

Sample: thymocytes. All receptors come from a girl under three years old with a congenital heart defect.

The chain employs TRBV19 and TRBJ1-5; no firm D call. This CDR3 region has 11 residues. The germline V and J ends were trimmed by 7 bases and 4 bases, with 5 bases remaining between them. CDR1 and CDR2 (germline): LNHDA, SQIVND (reference sequence). The CDR3, as DNA: TGTGCCAGTACTTTTAATCAGCCCCAGCATTTT. Protein: CASTFNQPQHF.

The count of this clone is one. The chain is built from TRBV25-1 and TRBJ2-7, with TRBD1 matching over 8 bases. From germline, CDR1 is MGHDK and CDR2 SYGVNS. This CDR3 is built from 11 residues. Trimming at V came to 6 bases and at J to 9 bases, leaving 4 bases not matched to a gene. Here the CDR3 DNA reads TGTGCCAGCAGCGACAGGGGCGGGCAGTACTTC. Protein sequence: CASSDRGGQYF.

The gene calls are TRBV6-6 and TRBJ2-1; 7 positions agree with TRBD2. V lost 6 bases and J lost 6; bases outside the gene matches: 2. The CDR3 consists of 12 residues. Germline assignment: CDR1 MNHNY and CDR2 SVGAGI (reference sequence). Written as DNA, the CDR3 is TGTGCCAGCAGCATAGCGGGCAATGAGCAGTTCTTC. Protein: CASSIAGNEQFF.

This clone came up once. This chain links TRBV7-6 with TRBJ2-1, with D maybe TRBD1 (6 bases). The CDR3 runs 14 residues. Germline V lookup: CDR1 SGHVS, CDR2 FNYEAQ. With 2 bases removed from V and 5 bases from J, the gap between germline ends came to 10 bases. The CDR3 nucleotides read TGTGCCAGCAGCTTAAGAGAGGGGGACAATGAGCAGTTCTTC. This encodes CASSLREGDNEQFF.

This rearrangement joins TRBV6-5 to TRBJ1-5; TRBD1 aligns across 10 bases. V lost 6 bases, J lost 7 bases, and 6 bases stayed unmatched. The CDR3 is 14 residues long. Germline V gene sequence: CDR1 MNHEY, CDR2 SVGAGI. The DNA for the CDR3 is TGTGCCAGCAGCCGACAGGGGGCACGGCAGCCCCAGCATTTT. Amino acids: CASSRQGARQPQHF.